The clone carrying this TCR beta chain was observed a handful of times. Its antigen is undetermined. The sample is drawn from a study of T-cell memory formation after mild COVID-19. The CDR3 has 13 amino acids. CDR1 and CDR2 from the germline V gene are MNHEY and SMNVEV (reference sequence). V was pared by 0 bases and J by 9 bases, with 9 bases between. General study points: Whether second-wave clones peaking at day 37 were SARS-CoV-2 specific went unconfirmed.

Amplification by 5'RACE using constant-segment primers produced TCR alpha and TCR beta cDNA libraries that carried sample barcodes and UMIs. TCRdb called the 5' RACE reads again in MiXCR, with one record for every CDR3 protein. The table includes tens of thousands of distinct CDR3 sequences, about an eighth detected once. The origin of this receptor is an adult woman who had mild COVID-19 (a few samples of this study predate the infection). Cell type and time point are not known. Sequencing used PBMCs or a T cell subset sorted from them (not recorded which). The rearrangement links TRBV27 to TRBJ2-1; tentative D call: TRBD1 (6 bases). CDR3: CASSLSGAFEQFF. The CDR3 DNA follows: TGTGCCAGCAGTTTATCGGGGGCATTTGAGCAGTTCTTC.